This T cell receptor beta chain was captured by sequencing in a study of cytomegalovirus exposure and HLA in healthy donors. Study at large: The study placed about four fifths of its approximately 400 genotyped donors in the Caucasian-associated ancestry cluster.

Each donor's status was that of a healthy bone marrow donor. The PCR was carried out with 60 Vbeta primers and 13 Jbeta primers. TCRdb keeps only in-frame clones here, not all; method: immunoSEQ multiplex PCR. The sample has 150,000 or so clones, 65% to 70% seen once. The germline V gene has CDR1 MGHDK and CDR2 SYGVNS. The CDR3 contains 14 residues. V gave up 8 bases and J gave up 1 base; unmatched junction bases: 4. The sequencing sample was made of PBMCs. The clonotype comes from a man aged 25-40 years in good health and CMV-seropositive. V gene TRBV25-1 combines with J gene TRBJ2-1; 8 bases agree with TRBD2. As DNA, the CDR3 is TGTGCCAGCTCAGCGGGAGTTTCCTACAATGAGCAGTTCTTC. Protein product: CASSAGVSYNEQFF.